This is a list of T cell receptor beta chains from one sample in a study of T cells in Graves' hyperthyroidism and ophthalmopathy. TCRdb reprocessed the multiplex PCR reads via MiXCR and lists one record per CDR3 protein. The sample consists of 550,000 to 700,000 distinct CDR3 sequences, roughly 14% of them appearing once. The specimen sequenced was blood. These receptors were taken from a woman aged 40 to 50 with Graves' ophthalmopathy. Both conserved end residues are part of each CDR3. D genes are given only for firm matches. Part of the rows lack a size; the others show once, few, many or a class for expanded clones.

D gene,clone size,V gene,J gene,CDR3 DNA,CDR3 protein
.,many,TRBV28,TRBJ1-2,TGTGCCAGCAGTACCACGGGGAGGGTCTATGGCTACACCTTC,CASSTTGRVYGYTF
.,many,TRBV4-2,TRBJ2-5,TGTGCCAGCAGCCAAGGGCAGCAACAGCAAGAGACCCAGTACTTC,CASSQGQQQQETQYF
.,many,TRBV11-2,TRBJ2-5,TGTGCCAGCAGCTTAGTCGCGGGCAGAGGGTGGGAGACCCAGTACTTC,CASSLVAGRGWETQYF
TRBD1,.,TRBV30,TRBJ2-3,TGTGCCTGGAAAGACAGGGGATCCACAGATACGCAGTATTTT,CAWKDRGSTDTQYF
.,.,TRBV11-2,TRBJ2-3,TGTGCCAGCAGCCCGGACTTGGTCACAGATACGCAGTATTTT,CASSPDLVTDTQYF
.,.,TRBV19,TRBJ1-2,TGTGCCAGTTCGACGGGTCCTGTGGGCTACACCTTC,CASSTGPVGYTF
.,many,TRBV3-1,TRBJ1-1,TGTGCCAGCAGCCAAGTTCGCGAAACTGAAGCTTTCTTT,CASSQVRETEAFF
TRBD2,many,TRBV12-3/TRBV12-4,TRBJ2-2,TGTGCCAGCAGTTCCCGGACTAGCGGGAACACCGGGGAGCTGTTTTTT,CASSSRTSGNTGELFF
.,many,TRBV6-1,TRBJ2-7,TGTGCCAGCAGTGTCCGGAACTACGAGCAGTACTTC,CASSVRNYEQYF
.,many,TRBV27,TRBJ1-2,TGTGCCAGCAGTTTGTACGGGAACTATGGCTACACCTTC,CASSLYGNYGYTF
.,many,TRBV5-1,TRBJ2-7,TGCGCCAGCAGCTTCCAGGGTGTGATAAGCTCCTACGAGCAGTACTTC,CASSFQGVISSYEQYF
TRBD2,many,TRBV12-3/TRBV12-4,TRBJ2-5,TGTGCCAGCGGGACTAGCGGGAAAGAGACCCAGTACTTC,CASGTSGKETQYF
.,few,TRBV19,TRBJ2-6,TGTGCCAGTAGTATCCCATTGAGTGGGGCCAACGTCCTGACTTTC,CASSIPLSGANVLTF
TRBD1,.,TRBV3-1,TRBJ2-5,TGTGCCAGCAGCCAAGAGGGGACAGCAAAAGAGACCCAGTACTTC,CASSQEGTAKETQYF
TRBD1,many,TRBV28,TRBJ2-5,TGTGCCAGCACCACAGGGGTTAGAGAAGAGACCCAGTACTTC,CASTTGVREETQYF
TRBD1,few,TRBV18,TRBJ2-1,TGTGCCAGCTCACCTTCAAGGGGGCCGCTAACGGAGCAGTTCTTC,CASSPSRGPLTEQFF
.,once,TRBV28,TRBJ2-7,TGTGCCATCGGATCCTTGGGACCCTCCTACGAGCAGTACTTC,CAIGSLGPSYEQYF
TRBD2,.,TRBV20-1,TRBJ2-5,TGCAGTGCTAGAGGCGTAGCGGGAGGGGTCGGAGAGACCCAGTACTTC,CSARGVAGGVGETQYF
.,many,TRBV6-2/TRBV6-3,TRBJ2-5,TGTGCCAGCAGTTACTCTGTGGGGTTGGCAGAGACCCAGTACTTC,CASSYSVGLAETQYF
.,many,TRBV11-2,TRBJ2-7,TGTGCCACGGGGCAGGGCTTACCCTACGAGCAGTACTTC,CATGQGLPYEQYF
.,many,TRBV6-1,TRBJ2-5,TGTGCCAGCAATCCCCTCATTACCGGGATAGGACAAGAGACCCAGTACTTC,CASNPLITGIGQETQYF
.,many,TRBV5-8,TRBJ1-5,TGTGCCAGCAGCTTGGCATGGCGGACAAATCAGCCCCAGCATTTT,CASSLAWRTNQPQHF
TRBD2,many,TRBV12-3/TRBV12-4,TRBJ2-7,TGTGCCAGCAAACTAGCGGGAGGGCTATCCTACGAGCAGTACTTC,CASKLAGGLSYEQYF
TRBD1,.,TRBV9,TRBJ2-2,TGTGCCAGCAGCCCCCTTTGGGGACAGGGTCTCGGCGGGGAGCTGTTTTTT,CASSPLWGQGLGGELFF
.,many,TRBV19,TRBJ1-3,TGTGCCAGTAGTCCCAGGACCGCGGGAAGAAACACCATATATTTT,CASSPRTAGRNTIYF
.,few,TRBV5-1,TRBJ2-7,TGCGCCAGCAGCTTGGAGGCAGCCTACGAGCAGTACTTC,CASSLEAAYEQYF
TRBD1,many,TRBV4-1,TRBJ2-7,TGCGCCAGCAGCCAAGGGTTAGGGACAGGGAAAAGGTCCTACGAGCAGTACTTC,CASSQGLGTGKRSYEQYF
.,many,TRBV27,TRBJ2-7,TGTGCCAGCAGTTTCGGTAGTTTGGGAAACTACGAGCAGTACTTC,CASSFGSLGNYEQYF
TRBD1,.,TRBV6-1,TRBJ1-1,TGTGCCAGCAGGTCACAGGGGGCGCTTACGGCTGAAGCTTTCTTT,CASRSQGALTAEAFF
TRBD1,many,TRBV2,TRBJ2-7,TGTGCCAGCAGTCACCGGGACAGGGGGCGCGAGCAGTACTTC,CASSHRDRGREQYF
.,many,TRBV7-8,TRBJ2-6,TGTGCCAGCAGCCCCGGACCTAGGACCGTCCTGACTTTC,CASSPGPRTVLTF
.,many,TRBV4-2,TRBJ2-7,TGTGCCAGCAGCCTCGCCCGGGGTACCGAGCAGTACTTC,CASSLARGTEQYF
TRBD2,.,TRBV12-5,TRBJ2-7,TGTGCTAGTGCCCTGGGACTAGCGGCCTACGAGCAGTACTTC,CASALGLAAYEQYF
.,few,TRBV28,TRBJ1-1,TGTGCCAGCATTCGATGGGGGGTTCCTGAAGCTTTCTTT,CASIRWGVPEAFF
.,.,TRBV27,TRBJ1-6,TGTGCCAGCAGTTTCGACAGGCATTCACCCCTCCACTTT,CASSFDRHSPLHF